This T cell receptor (beta chain) is from a study of blood T cell repertoires in COVID-19. Study information: Italy, Spain and the United States were the sources of the convalescent and acute COVID-19 samples. PBMCs, B-cell-depleted T cells, or T cells provided the cDNA or gDNA that made up the material.

Study processing details: By means of reference gene primer amplification, nucleated cell counts were estimated. The protocol was immunoSEQ multiplex PCR, while the TCRdb copy is restricted to in-frame clones and leaves out a portion. V and J calls and clone size are given by that table; D and trimming were obtained from the DNA. This table has roughly 43,000 clones, approximately 85% appearing once. The CDR3 has 16 amino acids. Germline V CDR1 and CDR2: SGHRS, YFSETQ. With V trimmed by 2 bases and J by 6 bases, 8 bases remained unmatched. In its sample, this clone was seen a few times. The sequencing sample was made of peripheral blood. This TCR was recovered from a human donor in a cohort sampled during active COVID-19. The J gene is TRBJ2-2, the V gene TRBV5-1; 9 bases are a match to TRBD1. CDR3 DNA: TGCGCCAGCAGCTTAGCCGGGACAGGGTTATCCGGGGAGCTGTTTTTT. Residues: CASSLAGTGLSGELFF.